The rows below give T cell receptor beta chains drawn from one sample of a study of cytomegalovirus exposure and HLA in healthy donors. TCRdb's table, derived via immunoSEQ multiplex PCR, lists solely in-frame clones and lacks some. The sample has roughly 140,000 clones; 75% to 85% are singletons. The sample taken for sequencing was PBMCs. These receptors all come from a man aged 40-50 years in good health and CMV-seronegative. Both conserved end residues are part of each CDR3. The D gene is left open where the match is weak. Where a row states a size, it is once, few, many or the class of an expanded clone; other rows omit it.

clone_size	v_call	cdr3_length	j_call	d_call	cdr3_aa	cdr3_nt
NA	TRBV28	14	TRBJ1-2	TRBD1	CASSLLEGADGYTF	TGTGCCAGCAGTCTCCTCGAGGGGGCGGATGGCTACACCTTC
NA	TRBV6-5	12	TRBJ2-7	NA	CASSSNQGGVYF	TGTGCCAGCAGTTCAAACCAGGGTGGGGTGTACTTC
NA	TRBV25-1	14	TRBJ1-2	TRBD1	CASSLGGQGRGYTF	TGTGCCAGCAGTTTAGGGGGACAGGGGCGAGGCTACACCTTC
once	TRBV27	16	TRBJ2-6	NA	CASSLSLASGANVLTF	TGTGCCAGCAGTTTATCGCTGGCATCTGGGGCCAACGTCCTGACTTTC
NA	TRBV29-1	14	TRBJ1-4	NA	CSVEGRGLDEKLFF	TGCAGCGTTGAAGGGCGCGGTTTAGACGAAAAACTGTTTTTT
NA	TRBV7-9	13	TRBJ1-2	NA	CASSLIQGYGYTF	TGTGCCAGCAGCCTCATTCAGGGGTATGGCTACACCTTC
NA	TRBV11-1	17	TRBJ1-1	NA	CASSPPQPGLSRGGAFF	TGTGCCAGCAGCCCACCACAACCGGGACTTTCCCGAGGCGGGGCTTTCTTT
NA	TRBV11-3	15	TRBJ2-1	NA	CASSYRDTPYNEQFF	TGTGCCAGCAGCTATCGGGACACCCCCTACAATGAGCAGTTCTTC
NA	TRBV9	15	TRBJ1-1	NA	CASSVASRGGTEAFF	TGTGCCAGCAGCGTAGCAAGCAGGGGTGGCACTGAAGCTTTCTTT
NA	TRBV5-1	16	TRBJ2-7	NA	CASSSGLTGDRYEQYF	TGCGCCAGCAGCTCGGGGCTGACGGGGGACCGCTACGAGCAGTACTTC
NA	TRBV6-5	15	TRBJ1-6	TRBD1	CASSYGGTGGPPLHF	TGTGCCAGCAGTTACGGGGGGACAGGAGGTCCCCCCCTCCACTTT
NA	TRBV2	14	TRBJ2-7	NA	CASSDWTDTYEQYF	TGTGCCAGCAGTGATTGGACAGACACCTACGAGCAGTACTTC
few	TRBV28	14	TRBJ2-3	TRBD2	CASTWGGGSYTQYF	TGTGCCAGCACCTGGGGCGGGGGGTCCTATACGCAGTATTTT
NA	TRBV6-5	16	TRBJ1-2	NA	CASSYSSAGAVKGYTF	TGTGCCAGCAGTTACTCCTCGGCGGGGGCGGTAAAGGGCTACACCTTC
once	TRBV19	17	TRBJ1-5	TRBD1	CASSIVGGGVSNQPQHF	TGTGCCAGTAGTATAGTTGGAGGGGGCGTTAGCAATCAGCCCCAGCATTTT
NA	TRBV28	15	TRBJ1-3	NA	CASSFPQGTGNTIYF	TGTGCCAGCAGTTTTCCTCAGGGGACTGGAAACACCATATATTTT
NA	TRBV6-5	14	TRBJ1-1	NA	CASRSGRQGTEAFF	TGTGCCAGCAGGTCGGGCAGGCAGGGGACTGAAGCTTTCTTT
NA	TRBV10-1	14	TRBJ2-1	NA	CASSESGLYNEQFF	TGCGCCAGCAGTGAGTCGGGACTCTACAATGAGCAGTTCTTC
NA	TRBV6-5	15	TRBJ1-2	TRBD1	CASSYTRGQGYGYTF	TGTGCCAGCAGTTACACCCGGGGACAGGGCTATGGCTACACCTTC
few	TRBV7-6	13	TRBJ1-2	TRBD1	CASSLEGADGYTF	TGTGCCAGCAGCTTAGAGGGGGCGGATGGCTACACCTTC
NA	TRBV18	13	TRBJ2-7	TRBD1	CASGGQGLGEQYF	TGTGCCAGCGGGGGACAGGGGTTGGGCGAGCAGTACTTC
NA	TRBV19	13	TRBJ1-5	TRBD1	CASSQQGPQPQHF	TGTGCCAGTAGCCAACAGGGGCCTCAGCCCCAGCATTTT
NA	TRBV6-5	16	TRBJ1-4	TRBD1	CASSSRTGPSNEKLFF	TGTGCCAGCAGTTCCCGGACAGGACCCTCTAATGAAAAACTGTTTTTT
NA	TRBV11-2	17	TRBJ2-1	NA	CASSLGRGGSSYNEQFF	TGTGCCAGCAGCTTAGGGAGGGGGGGGAGCTCCTACAATGAGCAGTTCTTC
NA	TRBV7-3	14	TRBJ2-1	TRBD2	CASSLFAGVVEQFF	TGTGCCAGCAGCTTATTCGCGGGGGTAGTCGAGCAGTTCTTC
NA	TRBV9	15	TRBJ2-1	TRBD2	CASSVAGGGATEQFF	TGTGCCAGCAGCGTAGCGGGCGGGGGGGCAACTGAGCAGTTCTTC
NA	TRBV29-1	11	TRBJ1-2	NA	CSGELGSSYTF	TGCAGCGGAGAGCTAGGATCAAGCTACACCTTC
NA	TRBV6-4	14	TRBJ1-1	TRBD1	CASSEGQGGTEAFF	TGTGCCAGCAGTGAGGGACAGGGGGGAACTGAAGCTTTCTTT
NA	TRBV30	13	TRBJ1-6	NA	CAAASLFNSPLHF	TGTGCCGCGGCCAGCTTATTTAATTCCCCCCTCCACTTT
NA	TRBV5-1	17	TRBJ2-5	TRBD2	CASSLPLAVYPVETQYF	TGCGCCAGCAGCTTGCCTCTAGCGGTTTACCCAGTGGAGACCCAGTACTTC
NA	TRBV5-4	15	TRBJ2-5	NA	CASTRPGALGETQYF	TGTGCCAGCACCCGACCGGGAGCACTCGGGGAGACCCAGTACTTC
NA	TRBV9	14	TRBJ1-4	NA	CASSVGQGNEKLFF	TGTGCCAGCAGCGTAGGTCAGGGAAATGAAAAACTGTTTTTT
once	TRBV5-1	14	TRBJ2-3	NA	CASSWPEGTDTQYF	TGCGCCAGCAGCTGGCCGGAGGGCACAGATACGCAGTATTTT
once	TRBV11-3	14	TRBJ2-2	NA	CASSEGQNTGELFF	TGTGCCAGCAGCGAGGGACAGAACACCGGGGAGCTGTTTTTT
NA	TRBV7-3	17	TRBJ2-1	NA	CASSLAGASSSYNEQFF	TGTGCCAGCAGCTTAGCTGGGGCTAGTAGCTCCTACAATGAGCAGTTCTTC
NA	TRBV18	14	TRBJ1-1	NA	CASSRLSETTEAFF	TGTGCCAGCTCCCGCTTATCGGAGACCACTGAAGCTTTCTTT
NA	TRBV5-1	14	TRBJ2-3	NA	CASSLSDRQDTQYF	TGCGCCAGCAGCTTGAGCGACAGACAAGATACGCAGTATTTT
NA	TRBV5-8	13	TRBJ1-2	TRBD1	CASSSFTGGGYTF	TGTGCCAGCAGCTCATTCACAGGGGGTGGCTACACCTTC
NA	TRBV9	13	TRBJ2-2	NA	CASSPREVGELFF	TGTGCCAGCAGCCCCCGCGAGGTCGGGGAGCTGTTTTTT
NA	TRBV7-9	15	TRBJ2-1	TRBD2	CASSLSGGDYNEQFF	TGTGCCAGCAGTTTAAGCGGGGGGGACTACAATGAGCAGTTCTTC
NA	TRBV7-2	16	TRBJ1-6	TRBD1	CASSPQDRGYNSPLHF	TGTGCCAGCAGCCCCCAAGACAGGGGATATAATTCACCCCTCCACTTT
NA	TRBV5-1	14	TRBJ1-5	TRBD1	CASSLGQGDQPQHF	TGCGCCAGCAGCTTGGGTCAGGGGGACCAGCCCCAGCATTTT
once	TRBV7-9	14	TRBJ2-7	TRBD1	CATDPGTGVGEQYF	TGTGCCACCGACCCTGGGACAGGGGTAGGCGAGCAGTACTTC
NA	TRBV27	11	TRBJ2-3	NA	CASSFGDTQYF	TGTGCCAGCAGTTTTGGCGATACGCAGTATTTT
NA	TRBV7-2	16	TRBJ2-3	TRBD2	CASSLGLAGGVGTQYF	TGTGCCAGCAGCTTGGGACTAGCGGGGGGCGTTGGTACGCAGTATTTT
NA	TRBV29-1	11	TRBJ1-1	NA	CSVEEKQQAFF	TGCAGCGTTGAAGAGAAACAACAAGCTTTCTTT
NA	TRBV11-3	13	TRBJ2-2	NA	CASAFGENRELFF	TGTGCCAGCGCCTTTGGGGAGAACCGGGAGCTGTTTTTT
NA	TRBV7-8	13	TRBJ1-1	TRBD1	CASSIRQGLEAFF	TGTGCCAGCAGCATCCGACAGGGACTTGAAGCTTTCTTT
NA	TRBV6-5	15	TRBJ1-2	TRBD1	CASRGDRAANYGYTF	TGTGCCAGCAGGGGAGACAGGGCCGCTAACTATGGCTACACCTTC
NA	TRBV7-9	15	TRBJ2-7	TRBD1	CASSLASGTVSEQYF	TGTGCCAGCAGCTTAGCCTCCGGGACAGTGTCGGAGCAGTACTTC
NA	TRBV30	12	TRBJ1-3	NA	CAPVFSGNTIYF	TGTGCCCCGGTTTTTTCTGGAAACACCATATATTTT
NA	TRBV6-1	14	TRBJ1-6	NA	CASMLDGGASPLHF	TGTGCCAGCATGCTTGACGGGGGGGCTTCACCCCTCCACTTT
NA	TRBV10-1	13	TRBJ1-3	NA	CASRSGSGNTIYF	TGCGCCAGCAGGTCCGGGTCTGGAAACACCATATATTTT